These T cell receptor beta chains were read from a single sample in a study of T cells expressing NK-cell markers. TCRdb reprocessed the 5' RACE reads, with one entry per CDR3 protein and no DNA. The sample has about 550,000 distinct CDR3 sequences. Sequencing was done on a sample of blood T cells: a sorted CD56 or NKG2C T cell subset, CD4+ or CD8+ T cells, or bulk PBMC T cells (not recorded which). These receptors came from a man aged 18-30 years in good health. Both conserved end residues are part of each CDR3.

TRBV9,TRBJ2-1,CASNFQGDEQFF
TRBV10-3,TRBJ2-4,CAISGIAKNIQYF
TRBV5-1,TRBJ2-5,CASSQRDRGHMTQYF
TRBV7-2,TRBJ2-5,CASSLARLAGNTGWETQYF
TRBV29-1,TRBJ1-1,CSANRDTRNTEAFF
TRBV28,TRBJ2-1,CASNRGQGLGEQFF
TRBV5-1,TRBJ2-3,CASSLAGGRLDTQYF
TRBV12-3/TRBV12-4,TRBJ1-5,CASSQNWMGNQPQHF
TRBV7-9,TRBJ2-5,CASSSPPDGVRGTQYF
TRBV9,TRBJ2-3,CASSVGNGVPDTQYF